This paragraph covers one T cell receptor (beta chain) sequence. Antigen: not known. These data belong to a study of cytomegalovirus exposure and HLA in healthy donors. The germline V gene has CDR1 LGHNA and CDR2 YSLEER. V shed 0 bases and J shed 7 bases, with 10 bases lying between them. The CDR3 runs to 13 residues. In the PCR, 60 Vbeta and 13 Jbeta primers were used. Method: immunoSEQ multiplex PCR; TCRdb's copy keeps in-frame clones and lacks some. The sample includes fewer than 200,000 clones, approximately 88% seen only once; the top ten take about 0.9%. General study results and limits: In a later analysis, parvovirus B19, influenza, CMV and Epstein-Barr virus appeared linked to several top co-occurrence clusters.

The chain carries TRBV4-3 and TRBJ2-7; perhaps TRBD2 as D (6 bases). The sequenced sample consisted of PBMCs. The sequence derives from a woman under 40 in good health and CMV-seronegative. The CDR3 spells CASSQDGGSEQYF. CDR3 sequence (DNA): TGCGCCAGCAGCCAAGATGGGGGGTCGGAGCAGTACTTC.